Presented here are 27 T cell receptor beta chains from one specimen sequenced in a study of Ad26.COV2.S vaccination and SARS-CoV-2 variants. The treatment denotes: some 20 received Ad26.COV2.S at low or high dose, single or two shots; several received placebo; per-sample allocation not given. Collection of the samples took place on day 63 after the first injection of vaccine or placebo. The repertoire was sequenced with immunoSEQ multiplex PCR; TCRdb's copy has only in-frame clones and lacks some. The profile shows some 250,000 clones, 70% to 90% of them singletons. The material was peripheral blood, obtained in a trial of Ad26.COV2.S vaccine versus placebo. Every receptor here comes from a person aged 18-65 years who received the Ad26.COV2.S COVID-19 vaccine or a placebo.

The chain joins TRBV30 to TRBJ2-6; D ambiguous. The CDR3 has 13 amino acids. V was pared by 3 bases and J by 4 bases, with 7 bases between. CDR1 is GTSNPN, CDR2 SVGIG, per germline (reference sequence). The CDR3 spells CAWRGPGANVLTF. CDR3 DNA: TGTGCCTGGAGGGGCCCCGGGGCCAACGTCCTGACTTTC.

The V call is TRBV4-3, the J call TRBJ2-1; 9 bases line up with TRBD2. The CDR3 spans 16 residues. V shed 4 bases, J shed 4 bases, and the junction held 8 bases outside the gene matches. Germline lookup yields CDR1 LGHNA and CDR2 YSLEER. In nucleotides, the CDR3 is TGCGCCAGCAGCCCGAGGGTAGCGGGGGAGTACAATGAGCAGTTCTTC. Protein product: CASSPRVAGEYNEQFF.

CDR3 loop: CASSSRVFLSYEQYF. The CDR3 DNA is TGTGCCAGCAGCTCCAGGGTCTTCCTCTCCTACGAGCAGTACTTC. This rearrangement joins TRBV7-8 to TRBJ2-7; a weak D match, TRBD1 (5 bases). Trimming left V 4 bases short and J 0 bases short, with 13 bases between. The germline V gene has CDR1 SGHVS and CDR2 FQNEAQ. This CDR3 contains 15 residues.

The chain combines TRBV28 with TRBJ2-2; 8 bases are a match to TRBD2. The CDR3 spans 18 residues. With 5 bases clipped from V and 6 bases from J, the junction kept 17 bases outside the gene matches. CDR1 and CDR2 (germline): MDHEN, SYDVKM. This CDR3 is CASSPAIPGLDSAGELFF. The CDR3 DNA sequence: TGTGCCAGCAGTCCCGCCATTCCGGGACTAGATTCTGCCGGGGAGCTGTTTTTT.

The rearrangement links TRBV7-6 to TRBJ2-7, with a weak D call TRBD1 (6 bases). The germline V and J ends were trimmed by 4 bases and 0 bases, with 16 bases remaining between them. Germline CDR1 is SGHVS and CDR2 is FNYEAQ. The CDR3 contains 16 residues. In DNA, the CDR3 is TGTGCCAGCAGCTCCTCCCCCAGGGGCCCCTCCTACGAGCAGTACTTC. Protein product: CASSSSPRGPSYEQYF. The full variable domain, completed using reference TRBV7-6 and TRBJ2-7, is GAGVSQSPRYKVTKRGQDVALRCDPISGHVSLYWYRQALGQGPEFLTYFNYEAQQDKSGLPNDRFSAERPEGSISTLTIQRTEQRDSAMYRCASSSSPRGPSYEQYFGPGTRLTVT.

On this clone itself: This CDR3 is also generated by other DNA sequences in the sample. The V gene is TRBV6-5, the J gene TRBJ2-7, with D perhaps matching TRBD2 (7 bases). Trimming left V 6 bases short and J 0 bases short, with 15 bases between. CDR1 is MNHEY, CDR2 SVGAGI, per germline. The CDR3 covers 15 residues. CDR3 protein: CASSFGGGSSYEQYF. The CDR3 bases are TGTGCCAGCAGCTTCGGCGGGGGCTCCTCCTACGAGCAGTACTTC.

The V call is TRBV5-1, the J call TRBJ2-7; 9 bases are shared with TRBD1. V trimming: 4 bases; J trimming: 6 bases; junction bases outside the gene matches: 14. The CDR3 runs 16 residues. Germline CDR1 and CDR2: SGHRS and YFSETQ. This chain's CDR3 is CASSPPRDRVGVEQYF. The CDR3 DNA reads TGCGCCAGCAGCCCACCTAGGGACAGGGTCGGCGTCGAGCAGTACTTC.

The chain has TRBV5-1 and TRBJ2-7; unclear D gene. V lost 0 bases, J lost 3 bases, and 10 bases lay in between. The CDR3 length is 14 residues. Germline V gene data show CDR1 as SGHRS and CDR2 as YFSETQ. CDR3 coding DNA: TGCGCCAGCAGCTTGGCCGGGCACCTCTACGAGCAGTACTTC. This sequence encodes CASSLAGHLYEQYF. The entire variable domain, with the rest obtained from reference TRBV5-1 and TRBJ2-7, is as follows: KAGVTQTPRYLIKTRGQQVTLSCSPISGHRSVSWYQQTPGQGLQFLFEYFSETQRNKGNFPGRFSGRQFSNSRSEMNVSTLELGDSALYLCASSLAGHLYEQYFGPGTRLTVT.

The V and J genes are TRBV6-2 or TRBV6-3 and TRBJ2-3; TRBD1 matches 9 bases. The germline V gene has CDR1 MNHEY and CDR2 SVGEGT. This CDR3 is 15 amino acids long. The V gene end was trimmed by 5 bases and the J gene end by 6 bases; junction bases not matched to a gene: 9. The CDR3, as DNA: TGTGCCAGCAGTCCCGGGACAGGGTGGGGGGATACGCAGTATTTT. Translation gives CASSPGTGWGDTQYF.

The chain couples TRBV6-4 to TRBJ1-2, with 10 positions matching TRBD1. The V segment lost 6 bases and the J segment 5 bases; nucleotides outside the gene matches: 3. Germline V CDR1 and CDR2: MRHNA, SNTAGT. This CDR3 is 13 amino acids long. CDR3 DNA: TGTGCCAGCAGGCAGGGACAGGGGTATGGCTACACCTTC. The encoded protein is CASRQGQGYGYTF.

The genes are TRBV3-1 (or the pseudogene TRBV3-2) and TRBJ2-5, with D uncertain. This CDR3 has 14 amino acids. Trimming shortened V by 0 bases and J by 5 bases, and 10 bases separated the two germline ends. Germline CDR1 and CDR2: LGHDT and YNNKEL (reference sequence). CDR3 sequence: CASSQDWLLETQYF. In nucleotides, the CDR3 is TGTGCCAGCAGCCAAGATTGGTTGCTGGAGACCCAGTACTTC.

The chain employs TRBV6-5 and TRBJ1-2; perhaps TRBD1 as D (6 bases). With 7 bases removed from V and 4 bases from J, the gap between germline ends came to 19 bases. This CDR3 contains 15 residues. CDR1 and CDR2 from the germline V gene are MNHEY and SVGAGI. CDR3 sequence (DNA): TGTGCCAGCACCCAAGGGGGGGACGGAACCTATGGCTACACCTTC. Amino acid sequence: CASTQGGDGTYGYTF.

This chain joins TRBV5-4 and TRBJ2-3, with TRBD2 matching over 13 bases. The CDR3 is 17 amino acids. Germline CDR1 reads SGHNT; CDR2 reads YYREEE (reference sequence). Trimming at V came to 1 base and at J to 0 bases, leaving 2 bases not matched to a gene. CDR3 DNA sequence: TGTGCCAGCAGCTTGCCGGGACTAGCGGGAAGCACAGATACGCAGTATTTT. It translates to CASSLPGLAGSTDTQYF.

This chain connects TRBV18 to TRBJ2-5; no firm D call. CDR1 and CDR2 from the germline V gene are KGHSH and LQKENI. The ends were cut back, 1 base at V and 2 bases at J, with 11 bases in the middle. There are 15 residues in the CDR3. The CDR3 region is CASSPRTAPQETQYF. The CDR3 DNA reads TGTGCCAGCTCACCACGCACGGCCCCTCAAGAGACCCAGTACTTC.

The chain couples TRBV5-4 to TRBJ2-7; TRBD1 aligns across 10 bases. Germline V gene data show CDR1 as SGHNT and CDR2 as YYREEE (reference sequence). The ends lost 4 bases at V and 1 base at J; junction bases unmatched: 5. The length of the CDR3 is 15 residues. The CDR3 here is CASSLRQGASYEQYF. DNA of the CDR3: TGTGCCAGCAGCCTGCGACAGGGGGCATCCTACGAGCAGTACTTC.

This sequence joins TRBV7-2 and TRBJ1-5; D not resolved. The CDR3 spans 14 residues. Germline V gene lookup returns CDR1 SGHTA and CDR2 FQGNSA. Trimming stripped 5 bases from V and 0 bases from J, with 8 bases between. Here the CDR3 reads CASSPQNSNQPQHF. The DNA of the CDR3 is TGTGCCAGCAGCCCCCAGAATAGCAATCAGCCCCAGCATTTT.

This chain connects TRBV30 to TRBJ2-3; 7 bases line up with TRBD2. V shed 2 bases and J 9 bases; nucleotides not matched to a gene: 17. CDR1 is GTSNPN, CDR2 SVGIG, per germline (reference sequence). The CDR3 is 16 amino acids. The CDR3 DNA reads TGTGCCTGGAGTCTTTCCGGGACCCCGACTAGCTCAACGCAGTATTTT. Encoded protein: CAWSLSGTPTSSTQYF.

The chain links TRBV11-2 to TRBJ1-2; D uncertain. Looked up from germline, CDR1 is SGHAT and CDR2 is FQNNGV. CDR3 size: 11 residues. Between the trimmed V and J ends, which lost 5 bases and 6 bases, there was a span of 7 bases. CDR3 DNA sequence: TGTGCCAGCAGCGTGTGGGATGGCTACACCTTC. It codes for CASSVWDGYTF.

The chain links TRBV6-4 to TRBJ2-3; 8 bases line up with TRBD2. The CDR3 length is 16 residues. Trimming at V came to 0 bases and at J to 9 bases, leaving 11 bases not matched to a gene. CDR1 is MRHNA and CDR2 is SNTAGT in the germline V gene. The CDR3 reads CASSDSSGTRGMTQYF. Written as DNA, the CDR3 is TGTGCCAGCAGTGACTCGAGTGGGACTAGGGGAATGACGCAGTATTTT.

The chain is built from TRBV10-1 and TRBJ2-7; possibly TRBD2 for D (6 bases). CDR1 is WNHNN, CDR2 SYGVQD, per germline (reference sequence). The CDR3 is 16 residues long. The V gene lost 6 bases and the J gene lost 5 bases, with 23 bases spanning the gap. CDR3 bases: TGCGCCAGCAGCCTCCTCCCTCGGGGGAAGGGCAACGAGCAGTACTTC. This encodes CASSLLPRGKGNEQYF.

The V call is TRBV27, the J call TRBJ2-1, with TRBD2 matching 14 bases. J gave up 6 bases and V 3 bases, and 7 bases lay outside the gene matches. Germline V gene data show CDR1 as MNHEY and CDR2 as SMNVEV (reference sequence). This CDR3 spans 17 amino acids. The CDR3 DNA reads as TGTGCCAGCAGTTTTCGACGGACTAGCGGGAGGCTCAATGAGCAGTTCTTC. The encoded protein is CASSFRRTSGRLNEQFF.

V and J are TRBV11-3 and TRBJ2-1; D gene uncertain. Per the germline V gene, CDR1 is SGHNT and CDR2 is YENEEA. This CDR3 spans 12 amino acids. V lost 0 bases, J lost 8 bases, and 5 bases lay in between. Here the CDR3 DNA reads TGTGCCAGCAGCTTAGACGGTGATGAGCAGTTCTTC. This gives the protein CASSLDGDEQFF.

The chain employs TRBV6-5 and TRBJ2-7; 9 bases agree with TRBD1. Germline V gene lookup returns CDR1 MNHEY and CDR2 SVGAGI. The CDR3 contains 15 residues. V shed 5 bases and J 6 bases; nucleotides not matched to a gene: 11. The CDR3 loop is CASSPPGTGIGEQYF. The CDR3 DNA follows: TGTGCCAGCAGTCCCCCCGGGACAGGGATAGGCGAGCAGTACTTC.

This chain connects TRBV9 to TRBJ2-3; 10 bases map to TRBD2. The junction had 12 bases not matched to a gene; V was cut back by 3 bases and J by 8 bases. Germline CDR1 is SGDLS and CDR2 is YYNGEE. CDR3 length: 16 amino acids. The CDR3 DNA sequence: TGTGCCAGCAGCGCACCCGGGACTAGCGTCGGTGGTACGCAGTATTTT. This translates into CASSAPGTSVGGTQYF.

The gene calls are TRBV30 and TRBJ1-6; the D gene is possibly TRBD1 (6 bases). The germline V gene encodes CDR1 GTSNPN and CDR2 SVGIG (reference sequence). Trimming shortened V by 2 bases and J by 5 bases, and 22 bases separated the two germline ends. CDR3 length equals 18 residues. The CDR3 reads CAWSPTRWGASHNSPLHF. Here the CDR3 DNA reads TGTGCCTGGAGTCCCACGAGATGGGGGGCTAGCCATAATTCACCCCTCCACTTT.

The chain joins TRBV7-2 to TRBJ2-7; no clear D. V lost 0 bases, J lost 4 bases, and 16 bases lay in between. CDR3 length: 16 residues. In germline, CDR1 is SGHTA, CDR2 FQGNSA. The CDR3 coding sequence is TGTGCCAGCAGCTTAGCGATCCCCCCCATCCCGTACGAGCAGTACTTC. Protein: CASSLAIPPIPYEQYF.

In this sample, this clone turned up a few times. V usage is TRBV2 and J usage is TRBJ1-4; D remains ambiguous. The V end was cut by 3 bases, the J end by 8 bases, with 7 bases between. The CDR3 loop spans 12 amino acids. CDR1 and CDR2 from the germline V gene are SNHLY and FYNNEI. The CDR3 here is CASSDDEEKLFF. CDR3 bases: TGTGCCAGCAGTGATGATGAGGAAAAACTGTTTTTT.